This is a list of T cell receptor beta chains from one sample in a study of CD8+ T cells in alopecia areata. Repertoires were generated with immunoSEQ multiplex PCR, while TCRdb's copy carries only in-frame clones and drops some. The sample has 110,000 or so clones, roughly two thirds seen once; the top ten hold about 3%. The material sequenced was CD4+ T cells sorted from blood. Receptors were obtained from a human donor in good health. CDR3s include the opening cysteine and the closing phenylalanine or tryptophan. D genes are given only for firm matches. A row's size may be missing; if present it is once, few, many or a size class.

TRBJ2-5 - 12 - TRBV29-1 CSVNLGPGAQYF TGCAGCGTTAATTTGGGGCCAGGGGCCCAGTACTTC
TRBJ2-5 - 13 - TRBV29-1 CSVNGVGGETQYF TGCAGCGTCAACGGGGTAGGCGGGGAGACCCAGTACTTC
TRBJ2-1 TRBD2 17 - TRBV4-2 CASSQDGWGGSYNEQFF TGTGCCAGCAGCCAAGACGGATGGGGGGGCTCCTACAATGAGCAGTTCTTC
TRBJ2-3 - 12 - TRBV19 CASSGGRDTQYF TGTGCCAGTAGCGGGGGTAGAGATACGCAGTATTTT
TRBJ1-2 TRBD1 12 - TRBV29-1 CSIKQGADGYTF TGCAGCATAAAACAGGGGGCGGATGGCTACACCTTC
TRBJ2-7 - 11 - TRBV20-1 CSARVDRAQYF TGCAGTGCTAGAGTAGACAGAGCCCAGTACTTC
TRBJ1-4 - 12 - TRBV5-1 CASSLSGEKLFF TGCGCCAGCAGCTTGTCTGGTGAAAAACTGTTTTTT
TRBJ1-2 - 12 - TRBV30 CAWRVHPYGYTF TGTGCCTGGAGAGTCCACCCCTATGGCTACACCTTC
TRBJ1-5 - 14 - TRBV5-1 CASSLGGANQPQHF TGCGCCAGCAGCTTGGGGGGAGCCAATCAGCCCCAGCATTTT
TRBJ1-2 TRBD1 13 - TRBV2 CASTTDRGQGYTF TGTGCCAGCACGACAGACAGGGGGCAAGGCTACACCTTC
TRBJ2-7 - 12 - TRBV6-5 CASSKGKNEQYF TGTGCCAGCAGCAAAGGGAAGAACGAGCAGTACTTC
TRBJ1-4 - 14 - TRBV5-1 CASSPTPMGEKLFF TGCGCCAGCAGCCCGACCCCAATGGGTGAAAAACTGTTTTTT
TRBJ1-3 TRBD1 14 - TRBV29-1 CSVDTGASGNTIYF TGCAGCGTTGACACAGGGGCCTCTGGAAACACCATATATTTT
TRBJ2-3 - 13 - TRBV2 CASRRTPTDTQYF TGTGCCAGCAGACGGACCCCTACAGATACGCAGTATTTT
TRBJ1-2 - 14 few TRBV7-2 CASSLRSINYGYTF TGTGCCAGCAGCTTAAGATCGATCAACTATGGCTACACCTTC
TRBJ2-7 - 13 - TRBV5-1 CASSFQGANEQYF TGCGCCAGCAGCTTTCAGGGTGCCAACGAGCAGTACTTC
TRBJ2-7 - 13 - TRBV29-1 CSVGGERRYEQYF TGCAGCGTTGGGGGGGAGCGGAGGTACGAGCAGTACTTC
TRBJ2-7 TRBD1 13 - TRBV29-1 CSVDGQGAHEQYF TGCAGCGTTGATGGACAGGGGGCCCACGAGCAGTACTTC
TRBJ2-7 TRBD2 15 - TRBV6-5 CASSYSRGGAYEQYF TGTGCCAGCAGTTACTCCCGCGGGGGAGCCTACGAGCAGTACTTC
TRBJ2-1 - 14 - TRBV6-1 CASSSGSYYNEQFF TGTGCCAGCAGCTCCGGCAGCTACTACAATGAGCAGTTCTTC
TRBJ2-7 - 13 - TRBV5-5 CASSLTGVSEQYF TGTGCCAGCAGCTTGACTGGGGTCTCCGAGCAGTACTTC
TRBJ1-6 - 12 - TRBV5-4 CASNSYNSPLHF TGTGCCAGCAACTCCTACAATTCACCCCTCCACTTT
TRBJ1-5 - 14 few TRBV30 CAWSVKGNFQPQHF TGTGCCTGGAGTGTTAAGGGGAACTTTCAGCCCCAGCATTTT
TRBJ2-3 - 17 - TRBV14 CASSQGWWRGFKDTQYF TGTGCCAGCAGCCAAGGATGGTGGCGGGGCTTTAAAGATACGCAGTATTTT
TRBJ2-7 - 13 - TRBV7-9 CASSPGAHYEQYF TGTGCCAGCAGCCCAGGGGCGCACTACGAGCAGTACTTC
TRBJ2-5 - 12 few TRBV5-4 CASSIPGRDQYF TGTGCCAGCAGCATCCCTGGACGGGACCAGTACTTC
TRBJ2-2 - 13 - TRBV7-2 CASSRALTGELFF TGTGCCAGCAGCCGGGCTCTCACCGGGGAGCTGTTTTTT
TRBJ2-5 TRBD1 14 few TRBV5-1 CASSLATGVETQYF TGCGCCAGCAGCTTGGCCACAGGGGTAGAGACCCAGTACTTC
TRBJ2-1 TRBD1 15 - TRBV28 CASSFYGTGNNEQFF TGTGCCAGCAGTTTCTATGGGACAGGGAACAATGAGCAGTTCTTC
TRBJ2-7 - 12 - TRBV18 CASSYDRSEQYF TGTGCCAGCTCATATGACAGGTCCGAGCAGTACTTC
TRBJ2-4 TRBD1 15 few TRBV4-1 CASSPGQGSMNIQYF TGCGCCAGCAGCCCTGGACAGGGGAGTATGAACATTCAGTACTTC
TRBJ2-7 TRBD2 14 few TRBV13 CASSSFGGDYEQYF TGTGCCAGCAGCTCGTTCGGGGGGGATTACGAGCAGTACTTC
TRBJ1-1 TRBD1 14 - TRBV30 CAWRGTGGETEAFF TGTGCCTGGAGGGGGACAGGGGGCGAGACTGAAGCTTTCTTT
TRBJ1-5 - 11 few TRBV28 CASRSDQPQHF TGTGCCAGCAGATCTGATCAGCCCCAGCATTTT
TRBJ2-3 TRBD2 14 - TRBV7-2 CASSAGTRADTQYF TGTGCCAGCAGCGCAGGGACTAGAGCCGATACGCAGTATTTT
TRBJ1-3 - 15 few TRBV12-5 CASGSGSRGGNTIYF TGTGCTAGTGGCTCCGGGAGCCGTGGTGGCAACACCATATATTTT
TRBJ1-5 - 15 - TRBV29-1 CSVGLSKKSNQPQHF TGCAGCGTGGGACTCTCCAAAAAGAGCAATCAGCCCCAGCATTTT
TRBJ1-4 - 15 - TRBV29-1 CSGSGVGGGNEKLFF TGCAGCGGATCAGGCGTGGGGGGCGGAAATGAAAAACTGTTTTTT
TRBJ2-2 TRBD2 17 few TRBV27 CASGSLSGGRRTGELFF TGTGCCAGCGGGTCCCTCTCGGGGGGGCGTCGTACCGGGGAGCTGTTTTTT
TRBJ2-4 TRBD1 17 - TRBV2 CASSDYRGAGAKNIQYF TGTGCCAGCAGTGATTACAGGGGAGCAGGAGCCAAAAACATTCAGTACTTC
TRBJ2-1 TRBD1 15 few TRBV18 CASSPRGDRGNEQFF TGTGCCAGCTCACCACGAGGGGACAGGGGCAATGAGCAGTTCTTC
TRBJ2-1 - 16 - TRBV30 CAWSALGPTQYNEQFF TGTGCCTGGAGTGCTTTGGGACCAACCCAATACAATGAGCAGTTCTTC
TRBJ1-2 - 14 - TRBV6-5 CASSHGTHGYGYTF TGTGCCAGCAGTCACGGGACACATGGCTATGGCTACACCTTC
TRBJ2-1 - 14 - TRBV4-1 CASSQVAGMNEQFF TGCGCCAGCAGCCAAGTTGCAGGAATGAATGAGCAGTTCTTC
TRBJ2-5 TRBD2 16 - TRBV4-1 CASSDLLRISGETQYF TGCGCCAGCAGTGACCTCCTCAGGATTAGCGGGGAGACCCAGTACTTC
TRBJ2-5 - 13 - TRBV29-1 CSVGESRLETQYF TGCAGCGTCGGAGAGTCTAGGCTGGAGACCCAGTACTTC
TRBJ2-7 - 12 - TRBV29-1 CSVGGGTYEQYF TGCAGCGTTGGAGGGGGTACCTACGAGCAGTACTTC
TRBJ2-1 TRBD2 16 few TRBV4-2 CASSQDVGGNYNEQFF TGTGCCAGCAGCCAAGACGTCGGGGGGAATTACAATGAGCAGTTCTTC
TRBJ2-5 TRBD1 15 - TRBV7-2 CASSSRQGSMETQYF TGTGCCAGCAGCTCTCGACAGGGTAGTATGGAGACCCAGTACTTC
TRBJ2-6 - 16 - TRBV23-1 CASSLRQSLGANVLTF TGCGCCAGCAGTCTAAGACAGTCCCTCGGGGCCAACGTCCTGACTTTC
TRBJ2-4 - 15 - TRBV5-4 CATTSGNLAKNIQYF TGTGCCACCACATCCGGAAACCTAGCCAAAAACATTCAGTACTTC
TRBJ1-3 TRBD1 15 - TRBV30 CAWSVSGGAGNTIYF TGTGCCTGGAGTGTATCAGGGGGCGCTGGAAACACCATATATTTT
TRBJ1-1 - 13 - TRBV14 CASSQDQNTEAFF TGTGCCAGCAGCCAAGACCAGAACACTGAAGCTTTCTTT
TRBJ2-7 TRBD1 13 once TRBV7-2 CASSPDRGGEQYF TGTGCCAGCAGCCCGGACAGGGGTGGTGAGCAGTACTTC